The clone carrying this T cell receptor beta chain was detected only once. Its antigen is unidentified. Profiling relied on immunoSEQ multiplex PCR, and the TCRdb table lists in-frame clones only, not all of them. This table holds some 2.4 million clones, 90% to 95% found once. The data were obtained in a study of shared clonotypes between healthy human individuals. Study details: Each donor contributed plates that comprised three CD4 naive, three CD4 memory, two CD8 naive and one CD8 memory.

Study observations and caveats: In general, naive subsets displayed greater estimated richness than memory subsets did.

The germline gives CDR1 KGHSH, CDR2 LQKENI. The CDR3 runs 16 residues. V shed 5 bases and J shed 5 bases, with 22 bases lying between them. The receptor was derived from a man aged 18-30 years in good health. Some clones in this sample may be carry-over from other donors' samples. Sequenced: naive CD4+ T cells from PBMCs. Indicated subset: CD45RA+ positively selected. V is TRBV18 and J is TRBJ2-7; tentative D call: TRBD1 (6 bases). This chain's CDR3 is CASSTGDRSLTHEQYF. The CDR3 DNA is TGTGCCAGCTCAACCGGCGACAGGTCCCTAACCCACGAGCAGTACTTC.